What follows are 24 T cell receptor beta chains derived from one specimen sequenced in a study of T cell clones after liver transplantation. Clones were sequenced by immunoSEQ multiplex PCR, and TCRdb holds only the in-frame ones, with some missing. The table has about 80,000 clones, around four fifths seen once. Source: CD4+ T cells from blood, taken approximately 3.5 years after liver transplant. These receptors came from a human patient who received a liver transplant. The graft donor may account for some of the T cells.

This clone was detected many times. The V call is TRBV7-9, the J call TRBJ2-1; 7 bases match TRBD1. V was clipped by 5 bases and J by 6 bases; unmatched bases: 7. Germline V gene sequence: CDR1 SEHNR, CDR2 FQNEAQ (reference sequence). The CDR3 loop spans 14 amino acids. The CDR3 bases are TGTGCCAGCAGCCCGTCCCGGGACAGCAATGAGCAGTTCTTC. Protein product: CASSPSRDSNEQFF.

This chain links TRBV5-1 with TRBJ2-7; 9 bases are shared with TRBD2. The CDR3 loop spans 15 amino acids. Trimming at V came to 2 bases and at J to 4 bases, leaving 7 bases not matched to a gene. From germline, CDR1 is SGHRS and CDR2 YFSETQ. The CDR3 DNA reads TGCGCCAGCAGCTTCCTTAGCGGGAGTATGTACGAGCAGTACTTC. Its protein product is CASSFLSGSMYEQYF.

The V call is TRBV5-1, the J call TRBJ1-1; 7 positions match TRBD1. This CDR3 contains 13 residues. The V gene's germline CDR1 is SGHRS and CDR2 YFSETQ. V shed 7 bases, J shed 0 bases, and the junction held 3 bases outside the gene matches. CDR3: CASRGTVNTEAFF. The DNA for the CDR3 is TGCGCCAGCCGAGGGACAGTGAACACTGAAGCTTTCTTT.

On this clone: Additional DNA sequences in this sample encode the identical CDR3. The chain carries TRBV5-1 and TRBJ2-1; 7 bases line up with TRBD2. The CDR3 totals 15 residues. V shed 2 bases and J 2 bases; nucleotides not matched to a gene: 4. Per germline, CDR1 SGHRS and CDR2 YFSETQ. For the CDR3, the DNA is TGCGCCAGCAGCTTAGGGGAGGGCCCCTACAATGAGCAGTTCTTC. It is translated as CASSLGEGPYNEQFF. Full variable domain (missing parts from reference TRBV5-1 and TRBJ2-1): KAGVTQTPRYLIKTRGQQVTLSCSPISGHRSVSWYQQTPGQGLQFLFEYFSETQRNKGNFPGRFSGRQFSNSRSEMNVSTLELGDSALYLCASSLGEGPYNEQFFGPGTRLTVL.

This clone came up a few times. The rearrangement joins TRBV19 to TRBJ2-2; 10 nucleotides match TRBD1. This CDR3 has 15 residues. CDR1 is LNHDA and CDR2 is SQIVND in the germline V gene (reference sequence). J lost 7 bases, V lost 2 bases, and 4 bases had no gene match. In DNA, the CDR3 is TGTGCCAGTAGTATAACGGGACAGGGGATCGGGGAGCTGTTTTTT. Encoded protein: CASSITGQGIGELFF.

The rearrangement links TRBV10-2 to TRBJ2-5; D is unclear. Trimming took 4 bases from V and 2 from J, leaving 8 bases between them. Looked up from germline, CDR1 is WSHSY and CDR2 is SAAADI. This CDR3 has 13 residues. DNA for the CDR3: TGCGCCAGCAGTGTGTTGGGTCAAGAGACCCAGTACTTC. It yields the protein CASSVLGQETQYF.

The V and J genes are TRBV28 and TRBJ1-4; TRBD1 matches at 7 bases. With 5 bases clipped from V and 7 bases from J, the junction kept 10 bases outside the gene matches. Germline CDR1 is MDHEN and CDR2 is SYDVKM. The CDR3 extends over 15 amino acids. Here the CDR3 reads CASSPGTALSEKLFF. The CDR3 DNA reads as TGTGCCAGCAGTCCCGGGACAGCCCTCAGTGAAAAACTGTTTTTT.

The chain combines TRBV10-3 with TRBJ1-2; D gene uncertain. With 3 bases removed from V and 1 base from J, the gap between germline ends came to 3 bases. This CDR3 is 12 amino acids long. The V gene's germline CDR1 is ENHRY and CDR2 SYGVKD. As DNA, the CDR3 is TGTGCCATCAGTGACAGTAACTATGGCTACACCTTC. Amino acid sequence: CAISDSNYGYTF.

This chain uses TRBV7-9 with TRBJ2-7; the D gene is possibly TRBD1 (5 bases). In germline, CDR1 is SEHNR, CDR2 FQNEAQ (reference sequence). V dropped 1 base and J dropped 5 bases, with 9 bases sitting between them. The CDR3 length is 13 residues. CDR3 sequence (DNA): TGTGCCAGCAGCTTAGAGATGGGGCACGAGCAGTACTTC. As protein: CASSLEMGHEQYF.

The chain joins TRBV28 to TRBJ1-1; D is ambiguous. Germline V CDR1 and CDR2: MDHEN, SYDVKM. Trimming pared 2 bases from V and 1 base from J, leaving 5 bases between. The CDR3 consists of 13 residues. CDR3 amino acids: CASSLGQNTEAFF. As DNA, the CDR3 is TGTGCCAGCAGTTTAGGGCAGAACACTGAAGCTTTCTTT.

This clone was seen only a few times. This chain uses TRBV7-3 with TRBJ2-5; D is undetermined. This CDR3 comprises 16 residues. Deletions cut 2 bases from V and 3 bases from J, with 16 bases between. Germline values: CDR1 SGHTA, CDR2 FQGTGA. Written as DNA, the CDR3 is TGTGCCAGCAGCTTAGGTCTAGGGCGAGGCAAAGAGACCCAGTACTTC. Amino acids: CASSLGLGRGKETQYF.

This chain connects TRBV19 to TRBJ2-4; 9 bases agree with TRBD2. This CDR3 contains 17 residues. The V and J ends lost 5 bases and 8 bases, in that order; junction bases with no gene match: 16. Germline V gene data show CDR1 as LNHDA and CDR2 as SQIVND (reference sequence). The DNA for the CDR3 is TGTGCCAGTAGTGTCTTTGCTAGCGGGATAGGTAAACACATTCAGTACTTC. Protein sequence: CASSVFASGIGKHIQYF.

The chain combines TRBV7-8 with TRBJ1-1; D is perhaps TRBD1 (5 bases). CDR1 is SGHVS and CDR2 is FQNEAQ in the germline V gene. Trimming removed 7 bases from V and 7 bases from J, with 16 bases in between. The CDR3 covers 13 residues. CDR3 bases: TGTGCCAGCAACCACGGGACCTCTCGTGAAGCTTTCTTT. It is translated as CASNHGTSREAFF.

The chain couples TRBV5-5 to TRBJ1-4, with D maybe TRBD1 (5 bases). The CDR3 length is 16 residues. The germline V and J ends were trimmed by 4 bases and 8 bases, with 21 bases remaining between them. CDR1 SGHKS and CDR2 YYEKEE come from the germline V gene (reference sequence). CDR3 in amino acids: CASSPWAGQGVEKLFF. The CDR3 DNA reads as TGTGCCAGCAGCCCCTGGGCGGGGCAGGGCGTAGAAAAACTGTTTTTT.

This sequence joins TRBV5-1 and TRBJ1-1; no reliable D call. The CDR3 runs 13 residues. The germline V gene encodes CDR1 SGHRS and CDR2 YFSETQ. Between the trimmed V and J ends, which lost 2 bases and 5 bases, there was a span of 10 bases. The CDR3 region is CASSFSRQTEAFF. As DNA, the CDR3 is TGCGCCAGCAGCTTCTCTAGGCAGACTGAAGCTTTCTTT. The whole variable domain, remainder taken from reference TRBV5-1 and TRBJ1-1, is KAGVTQTPRYLIKTRGQQVTLSCSPISGHRSVSWYQQTPGQGLQFLFEYFSETQRNKGNFPGRFSGRQFSNSRSEMNVSTLELGDSALYLCASSFSRQTEAFFGQGTRLTVV.

The CDR3: CASSSTGLGNQPQHF. The CDR3 DNA follows: TGCGCCAGCAGCTCGACAGGGCTCGGCAATCAGCCCCAGCATTTT. This chain connects TRBV5-1 to TRBJ1-5; 7 bases line up with TRBD1. The CDR3 loop spans 15 amino acids. J lost 2 bases, V lost 3 bases, and 5 bases had no gene match. Germline V gives CDR1 SGHRS, CDR2 YFSETQ.

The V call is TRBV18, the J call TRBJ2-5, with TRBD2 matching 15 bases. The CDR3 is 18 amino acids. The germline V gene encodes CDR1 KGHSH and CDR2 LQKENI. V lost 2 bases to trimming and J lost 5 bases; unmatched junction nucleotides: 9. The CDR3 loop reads CASSPAFTGTSGRETQYF. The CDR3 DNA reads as TGTGCCAGCTCACCAGCGTTCACCGGGACTAGCGGGAGGGAGACCCAGTACTTC.

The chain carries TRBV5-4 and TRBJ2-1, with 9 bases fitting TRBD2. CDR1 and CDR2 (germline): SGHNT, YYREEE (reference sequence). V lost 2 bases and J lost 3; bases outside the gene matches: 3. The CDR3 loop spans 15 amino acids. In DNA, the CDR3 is TGTGCCAGCAGCTTTTCTAGCGGGAACTACAATGAGCAGTTCTTC. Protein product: CASSFSSGNYNEQFF.

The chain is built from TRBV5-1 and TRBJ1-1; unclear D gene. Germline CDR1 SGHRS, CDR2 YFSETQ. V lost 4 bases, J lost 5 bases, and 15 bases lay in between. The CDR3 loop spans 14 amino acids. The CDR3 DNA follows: TGCGCCAGCAGCCCCTCGACGGGAGGAACTGAAGCTTTCTTT. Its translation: CASSPSTGGTEAFF. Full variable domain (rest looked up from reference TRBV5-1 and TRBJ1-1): KAGVTQTPRYLIKTRGQQVTLSCSPISGHRSVSWYQQTPGQGLQFLFEYFSETQRNKGNFPGRFSGRQFSNSRSEMNVSTLELGDSALYLCASSPSTGGTEAFFGQGTRLTVV.

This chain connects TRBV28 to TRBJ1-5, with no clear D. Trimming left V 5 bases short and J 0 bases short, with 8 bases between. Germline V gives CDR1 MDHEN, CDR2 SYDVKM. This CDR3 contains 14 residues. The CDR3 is CASSAINSNQPQHF. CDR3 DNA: TGTGCCAGCAGTGCCATCAATAGCAATCAGCCCCAGCATTTT.

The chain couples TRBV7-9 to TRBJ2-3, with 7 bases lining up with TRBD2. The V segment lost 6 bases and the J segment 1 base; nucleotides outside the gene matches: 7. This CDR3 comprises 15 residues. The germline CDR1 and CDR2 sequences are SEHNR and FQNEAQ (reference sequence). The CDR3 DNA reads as TGTGCCAGCAGATACGCGGGAGTCGGCACAGATACGCAGTATTTT. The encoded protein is CASRYAGVGTDTQYF.

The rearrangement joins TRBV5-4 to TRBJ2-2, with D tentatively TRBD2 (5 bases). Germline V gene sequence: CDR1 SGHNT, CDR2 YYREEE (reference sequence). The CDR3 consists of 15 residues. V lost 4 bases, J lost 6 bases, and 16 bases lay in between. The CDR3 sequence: CASSRGQATAGELFF. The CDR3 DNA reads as TGTGCCAGCAGCAGAGGGCAGGCTACGGCCGGGGAGCTGTTTTTT.

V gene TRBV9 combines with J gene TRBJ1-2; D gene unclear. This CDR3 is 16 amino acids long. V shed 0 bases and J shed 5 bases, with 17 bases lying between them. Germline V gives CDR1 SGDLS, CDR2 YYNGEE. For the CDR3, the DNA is TGTGCCAGCAGCGTAGATGGGGTAGTAGCGCCTTATGGCTACACCTTC. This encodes CASSVDGVVAPYGYTF.

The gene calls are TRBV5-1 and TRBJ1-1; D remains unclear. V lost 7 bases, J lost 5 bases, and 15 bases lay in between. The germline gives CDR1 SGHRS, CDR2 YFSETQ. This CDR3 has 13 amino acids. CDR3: CASLSLPSTEAFF. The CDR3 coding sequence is TGCGCCAGCCTCAGCCTACCTTCAACTGAAGCTTTCTTT.